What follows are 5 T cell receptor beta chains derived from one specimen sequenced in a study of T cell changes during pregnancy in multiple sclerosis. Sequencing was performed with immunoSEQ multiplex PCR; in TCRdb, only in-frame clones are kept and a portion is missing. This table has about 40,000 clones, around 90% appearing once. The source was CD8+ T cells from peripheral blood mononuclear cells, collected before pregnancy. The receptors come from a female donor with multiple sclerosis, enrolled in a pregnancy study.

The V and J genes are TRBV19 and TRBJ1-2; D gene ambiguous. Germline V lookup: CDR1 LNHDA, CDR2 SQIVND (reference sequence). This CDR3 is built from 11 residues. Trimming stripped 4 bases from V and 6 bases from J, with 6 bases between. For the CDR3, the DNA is TGTGCCAGTAGTACGGGTGATGGCTACACCTTC. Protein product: CASSTGDGYTF.

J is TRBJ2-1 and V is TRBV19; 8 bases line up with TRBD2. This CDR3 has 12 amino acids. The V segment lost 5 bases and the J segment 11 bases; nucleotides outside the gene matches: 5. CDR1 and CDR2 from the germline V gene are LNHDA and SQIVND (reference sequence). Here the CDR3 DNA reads TGTGCCAGTAGTCCAACTAGCGGCCAGCAGTTCTTC. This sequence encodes CASSPTSGQQFF.

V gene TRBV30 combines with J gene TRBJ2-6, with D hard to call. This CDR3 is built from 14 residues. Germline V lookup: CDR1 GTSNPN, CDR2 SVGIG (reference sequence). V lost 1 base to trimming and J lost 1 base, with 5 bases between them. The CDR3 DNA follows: TGTGCCTGGAGTGACAAGTCTGGGGCCAACGTCCTGACTTTC. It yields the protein CAWSDKSGANVLTF.

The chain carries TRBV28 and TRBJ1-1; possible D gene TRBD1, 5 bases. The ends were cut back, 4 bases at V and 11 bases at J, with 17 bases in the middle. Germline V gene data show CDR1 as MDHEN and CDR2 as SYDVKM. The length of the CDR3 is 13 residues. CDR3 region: CASSWGVAQRAFF. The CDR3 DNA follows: TGTGCCAGCAGTTGGGGGGTTGCGCAGAGGGCTTTCTTT.

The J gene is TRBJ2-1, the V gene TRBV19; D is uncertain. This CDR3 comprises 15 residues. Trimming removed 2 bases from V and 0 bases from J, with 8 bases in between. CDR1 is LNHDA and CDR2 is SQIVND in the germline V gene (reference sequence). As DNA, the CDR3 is TGTGCCAGTAGTATACTTCTGAGCTCCTACAATGAGCAGTTCTTC. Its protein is CASSILLSSYNEQFF.